A selection of T cell receptor beta chains follows, all from one sample in a study of beta chain features in type 1 diabetes. Repertoires were generated with immunoSEQ multiplex PCR, while TCRdb's copy carries only in-frame clones and drops some. Of roughly 700,000 clones in the sample, around an eighth were seen once. Sequenced: naive CD4+ T cells from blood. The receptors originated from a man younger than 30 with type 1 diabetes. The CDR3 runs from the conserved cysteine through the conserved F or W. D genes are given only for firm matches. The size of a clone is reported for some rows only, either as once, few or many, or as a class for expanded clones.

CDR3 protein: CAWSVLVSMAFF
CDR3 DNA: TGTGCCTGGAGTGTACTAGTATCGATGGCTTTCTTT
V gene: TRBV30
D gene: .
J gene: TRBJ1-1
clone size: few

CDR3 protein: CASSARLAGGLGTDTQYF
CDR3 DNA: TGTGCCAGCAGCGCCCGACTAGCGGGGGGCTTAGGCACAGATACGCAGTATTTT
V gene: TRBV7-9
D gene: TRBD2
J gene: TRBJ2-3
clone size: .

CDR3 protein: CASSSAAGPNNEQFF
CDR3 DNA: TGTGCCAGCAGTTCCGCAGCGGGACCTAACAATGAGCAGTTCTTC
V gene: TRBV28
D gene: TRBD2
J gene: TRBJ2-1
clone size: .

CDR3 protein: CASSLDRTSTDTQYF
CDR3 DNA: TGCGCCAGCAGCTTAGACAGGACTAGCACAGATACGCAGTATTTT
V gene: TRBV5-1
D gene: .
J gene: TRBJ2-3
clone size: .

CDR3 protein: CASSENGGDVLTF
CDR3 DNA: TGTGCCAGCAGTGAGAATGGCGGGGACGTCCTGACTTTC
V gene: TRBV25-1
D gene: .
J gene: TRBJ2-6
clone size: few

CDR3 protein: CASSVFSDGYTF
CDR3 DNA: TGTGCCAGCAGCGTTTTTTCGGATGGCTACACCTTC
V gene: TRBV9
D gene: .
J gene: TRBJ1-2
clone size: .

CDR3 protein: CSVEGTADNYGYTF
CDR3 DNA: TGCAGCGTTGAGGGGACAGCTGATAACTATGGCTACACCTTC
V gene: TRBV29-1
D gene: TRBD1
J gene: TRBJ1-2
clone size: few

CDR3 protein: CASSQGRNEQYF
CDR3 DNA: TGCGCCAGCAGCCAGGGGAGGAACGAGCAGTACTTC
V gene: TRBV5-1
D gene: .
J gene: TRBJ2-7
clone size: .

CDR3 protein: CASKAANYGYTF
CDR3 DNA: TGTGCCAGCAAGGCGGCGAACTATGGCTACACCTTC
V gene: TRBV2
D gene: .
J gene: TRBJ1-2
clone size: .

CDR3 protein: CASSKAEAPQETQYF
CDR3 DNA: TGTGCCAGCAGCAAAGCAGAAGCACCCCAAGAGACCCAGTACTTC
V gene: TRBV21-1
D gene: .
J gene: TRBJ2-5
clone size: few

CDR3 protein: CASSQGRTDTQYF
CDR3 DNA: TGTGCCAGCAGCCAAGGCCGGACAGATACGCAGTATTTT
V gene: TRBV14
D gene: .
J gene: TRBJ2-3
clone size: .

CDR3 protein: CAWSVLDRSPLHF
CDR3 DNA: TGTGCCTGGAGTGTACTCGACCGGTCACCCCTCCACTTT
V gene: TRBV30
D gene: .
J gene: TRBJ1-6
clone size: few

CDR3 protein: CATSRDLAGRGYGYTF
CDR3 DNA: TGTGCCACCAGCAGAGATCTGGCAGGTCGGGGCTATGGCTACACCTTC
V gene: TRBV15
D gene: .
J gene: TRBJ1-2
clone size: .

CDR3 protein: CASSYSRNGYTF
CDR3 DNA: TGTGCCAGCAGTTACTCAAGGAATGGCTACACCTTC
V gene: TRBV6-6
D gene: .
J gene: TRBJ1-2
clone size: .

CDR3 protein: CASSIRLESYEQYF
CDR3 DNA: TGTGCCAGTAGTATTCGGTTGGAGTCCTACGAGCAGTACTTC
V gene: TRBV19
D gene: .
J gene: TRBJ2-7
clone size: .

CDR3 protein: CASSDGGQAYEQYF
CDR3 DNA: TGTGCCAGCAGTGACGGGGGGCAGGCCTACGAGCAGTACTTC
V gene: TRBV2
D gene: .
J gene: TRBJ2-7
clone size: few

CDR3 protein: CASSPATGANVLTF
CDR3 DNA: TGTGCCAGCAGCCCGGCCACTGGGGCCAACGTCCTGACTTTC
V gene: TRBV13
D gene: .
J gene: TRBJ2-6
clone size: once

CDR3 protein: CSVEDLLGNTIYF
CDR3 DNA: TGCAGCGTTGAAGATCTTTTAGGAAACACCATATATTTT
V gene: TRBV29-1
D gene: .
J gene: TRBJ1-3
clone size: .

CDR3 protein: CSVEVRGGPELFF
CDR3 DNA: TGCAGCGTTGAAGTAAGAGGGGGGCCTGAACTGTTTTTT
V gene: TRBV29-1
D gene: .
J gene: TRBJ1-4
clone size: .

CDR3 protein: CASSPSRTPEAFF
CDR3 DNA: TGTGCCAGCTCACCCTCGAGGACCCCTGAAGCTTTCTTT
V gene: TRBV18
D gene: .
J gene: TRBJ1-1
clone size: .

CDR3 protein: CASSLGFAYEQYF
CDR3 DNA: TGTGCCAGCAGCTTAGGATTCGCCTACGAGCAGTACTTC
V gene: TRBV7-2
D gene: .
J gene: TRBJ2-7
clone size: .

CDR3 protein: CASSIIPTAGNTIYF
CDR3 DNA: TGTGCCAGTAGTATAATCCCCACCGCTGGAAACACCATATATTTT
V gene: TRBV19
D gene: .
J gene: TRBJ1-3
clone size: few

CDR3 protein: CASSFGTPRDSPLHF
CDR3 DNA: TGTGCCAGCAGTTTCGGGACCCCCCGAGATTCACCCCTCCACTTT
V gene: TRBV27
D gene: .
J gene: TRBJ1-6
clone size: .

CDR3 protein: CASSTYEQYF
CDR3 DNA: TGTGCCAGCAGTACCTACGAGCAGTACTTC
V gene: TRBV2
D gene: .
J gene: TRBJ2-7
clone size: few

CDR3 protein: CASSFGSGGNEQFF
CDR3 DNA: TGCGCCAGCAGCTTCGGTTCAGGAGGTAATGAGCAGTTCTTC
V gene: TRBV5-1
D gene: .
J gene: TRBJ2-1
clone size: few

CDR3 protein: CASSPGTGLYEQYF
CDR3 DNA: TGTGCCAGCAGCCCGGGGACAGGGCTCTACGAGCAGTACTTC
V gene: TRBV11-2
D gene: TRBD1
J gene: TRBJ2-7
clone size: few

CDR3 protein: CASSDLGLAGGKLFF
CDR3 DNA: TGTGCCAGCAGTGATTTGGGACTCGCCGGAGGAAAACTGTTTTTT
V gene: TRBV25-1
D gene: .
J gene: TRBJ1-4
clone size: few

CDR3 protein: CASSTPQGYEQYF
CDR3 DNA: TGTGCCAGTAGTACCCCGCAGGGTTACGAGCAGTACTTC
V gene: TRBV19
D gene: .
J gene: TRBJ2-7
clone size: few

CDR3 protein: CASSLAPGDTEAFF
CDR3 DNA: TGCGCCAGCAGCTTGGCCCCAGGGGACACTGAAGCTTTCTTT
V gene: TRBV5-1
D gene: .
J gene: TRBJ1-1
clone size: few

CDR3 protein: CASSVGQINNSPLHF
CDR3 DNA: TGTGCCAGCAGCGTAGGACAGATAAATAATTCACCCCTCCACTTT
V gene: TRBV9
D gene: .
J gene: TRBJ1-6
clone size: .